The 2 T cell receptor beta chains below come from one sample, sequenced in a study of blood T cells in healthy people across ages. With a J-beta primer mix and a sample-barcoded 5' primer, a second PCR ran about 7 to 11 cycles. TCRdb recomputed calls from the 5' RACE reads with MiXCR, one row per CDR3 protein. The top ten hold around 11% of the sample, which has roughly 1.6 million distinct CDR3 sequences, roughly 32% seen once. The sample comprised blood. Receptors originate from a woman younger than 45 in good health.

This chain uses TRBV20-1 with TRBJ1-2, with TRBD1 matching 12 bases. Trimming cost V 6 bases and J 8 bases; bases outside gene matches: 7. Germline loops: CDR1 DFQATT, CDR2 SNEGSKA (reference sequence). This CDR3 has 13 amino acids. The CDR3 reads CSARGQGARGYTF. In DNA form, the CDR3 reads TGCAGTGCCAGGGGACAGGGGGCCCGAGGCTACACCTTC.

This clonotype was recorded many times. This CDR3 is CASSQGGAGLYQETQYF. CDR3 DNA: TGCGCCAGCAGCCAAGGGGGAGCAGGGTTGTACCAAGAGACCCAGTACTTC. V and J are TRBV4-1 and TRBJ2-5; possibly TRBD1 or TRBD2 for D (5 bases each). There are 17 residues in the CDR3. V was trimmed by 1 base and J by 0 bases, leaving 15 bases between them. Germline V lookup: CDR1 MGHRA, CDR2 YSYEKL.